A selection of T cell receptor beta chains follows, all from one sample in a study of cytomegalovirus exposure and HLA in healthy donors. Sequencing used immunoSEQ multiplex PCR; TCRdb keeps in-frame clones, though not all of them. The repertoire holds roughly 97,000 clones, approximately 80% seen once, with approximately 2% in the top ten. Sequencing was performed on PBMCs. The receptor set was obtained from a woman between 40 and 50 years old in good health and CMV-seronegative. Both conserved end residues are part of each CDR3. The order of the fields is J gene, clone size, CDR3 length, D gene, V gene, CDR3 protein, CDR3 DNA. A D gene is named only where the DNA matches it firmly. The size of a clone is reported for some rows only, either as once, few or many, or as a class for expanded clones.

>TRBJ2-1|NA|14|NA|TRBV7-2
CASRLFEGAILQFF
TGTGCCAGCAGACTGTTTGAAGGGGCGATTTTGCAGTTCTTC
>TRBJ1-5|NA|14|NA|TRBV5-1
CASSLLGTSQPQHF
TGCGCCAGCAGCTTGTTGGGGACTAGTCAGCCCCAGCATTTT
>TRBJ2-5|NA|14|NA|TRBV6-5
CASSYRGGMETQYF
TGTGCCAGCAGTTACAGAGGAGGGATGGAGACCCAGTACTTC
>TRBJ2-5|few|17|TRBD2|TRBV28
CASTTEDIAGGGETQYF
TGTGCCAGCACCACCGAGGATATTGCGGGAGGAGGTGAGACCCAGTACTTC
>TRBJ2-2|NA|15|TRBD2|TRBV28
CASRLAGVGPGELFF
TGTGCCAGCAGACTAGCGGGAGTGGGGCCCGGGGAGCTGTTTTTT
>TRBJ2-5|NA|15|NA|TRBV6-5
CASSYSSRGAETQYF
TGTGCCAGCAGTTACTCCTCGCGGGGTGCCGAGACCCAGTACTTC
>TRBJ2-4|NA|15|NA|TRBV19
CASSNQGGIKNIQYF
TGTGCCAGTAGTAACCAGGGGGGAATCAAAAACATTCAGTACTTC
>TRBJ2-7|NA|15|NA|TRBV28
CASSPGVRESYEQYF
TGTGCCAGCAGTCCAGGGGTGCGGGAGTCCTACGAGCAGTACTTC
>TRBJ2-7|few|13|NA|TRBV28
CASSLQGRLEQYF
TGTGCCAGCAGTTTACAGGGTCGGCTCGAGCAGTACTTC
>TRBJ2-1|NA|18|TRBD2|TRBV7-3
CASSLTPLLAGVVYEQFF
TGTGCCAGCAGCTTAACGCCCCTGCTAGCGGGAGTTGTCTATGAGCAGTTCTTC
>TRBJ2-2|NA|16|TRBD1|TRBV4-3
CASSLGWQGVSGELFF
TGCGCCAGCAGCTTGGGGTGGCAGGGGGTTTCAGGGGAGCTGTTTTTT
>TRBJ1-1|NA|14|NA|TRBV19
CASSETGTITEAFF
TGTGCCAGTAGCGAAACAGGGACTATCACTGAAGCTTTCTTT
>TRBJ1-5|few|15|TRBD1|TRBV5-1
CASSFGTGYDQPQHF
TGCGCCAGCAGCTTCGGGACAGGGTACGATCAGCCCCAGCATTTT
>TRBJ2-7|NA|13|NA|TRBV19
CASSITGSYEQYF
TGTGCCAGTAGTATCACCGGGTCGTACGAGCAGTACTTC
>TRBJ2-1|NA|15|NA|TRBV10-3
CAISEVSGGYNEQFF
TGTGCCATCAGTGAAGTCTCTGGCGGGTACAATGAGCAGTTCTTC
>TRBJ2-3|NA|17|TRBD2|TRBV28
CASSFMSGIHITDTQYF
TGTGCCAGCAGTTTTATGAGCGGGATTCATATCACAGATACGCAGTATTTT
>TRBJ2-2|NA|17|TRBD1|TRBV28
CASRVRTGILNTGELFF
TGTGCCAGCAGGGTTAGGACAGGGATTCTAAACACCGGGGAGCTGTTTTTT
>TRBJ2-1|NA|16|NA|TRBV5-8
CASSLFRDTSYNEQFF
TGTGCCAGCAGCTTGTTCCGGGACACAAGCTACAATGAGCAGTTCTTC
>TRBJ1-1|NA|13|NA|TRBV7-2
CASSLSGNTEAFF
TGTGCCAGCAGCTTATCAGGGAACACTGAAGCTTTCTTT
>TRBJ2-7|NA|14|NA|TRBV5-4
CASSADGRRYEQYF
TGTGCCAGCAGCGCAGACGGGCGGAGGTACGAGCAGTACTTC
>TRBJ2-7|NA|13|TRBD1|TRBV5-6
CASWTGGIYEQYF
TGTGCCAGCTGGACAGGGGGCATCTACGAGCAGTACTTC
>TRBJ2-7|NA|14|NA|TRBV9
CASSVEGGSYEQYF
TGTGCCAGCAGCGTAGAAGGGGGTTCCTACGAGCAGTACTTC
>TRBJ2-1|once|12|NA|TRBV7-8
CASSRSPAEQFF
TGTGCCAGCAGCCGATCCCCCGCGGAGCAGTTCTTC
>TRBJ1-1|NA|15|TRBD1|TRBV7-2
CASSLHRGRDTEAFF
TGTGCCAGCAGCTTGCACAGGGGGCGGGATACTGAAGCTTTCTTT
>TRBJ2-7|NA|11|NA|TRBV5-6
CASSSYSEQYF
TGTGCCAGCAGCTCCTATAGCGAGCAGTACTTC
>TRBJ2-1|few|17|NA|TRBV4-3
CASSQDGGAEPYNEQFF
TGCGCCAGCAGCCAAGATGGCGGGGCGGAACCTTACAATGAGCAGTTCTTC
>TRBJ2-3|NA|15|TRBD2|TRBV9
CASSPTSGRTDTQYF
TGTGCCAGCAGCCCTACTAGCGGGAGAACAGATACGCAGTATTTT
>TRBJ1-5|NA|16|NA|TRBV9
CASSVVNRDSNQPQHF
TGTGCCAGCAGCGTAGTCAACAGGGATAGCAATCAGCCCCAGCATTTT
>TRBJ1-2|NA|12|NA|TRBV28
CASSLQGYGYTF
TGTGCCAGCAGTTTACAGGGATATGGCTACACCTTC
>TRBJ2-3|NA|15|TRBD2|TRBV7-9
CASSVSGRHTDTQYF
TGTGCCAGCAGCGTTAGCGGGAGGCACACAGATACGCAGTATTTT
>TRBJ2-6|NA|15|TRBD1|TRBV6-1
CASSGGTAGANVLTF
TGTGCCAGCAGTGGGGGGACAGCTGGGGCCAACGTCCTGACTTTC
>TRBJ1-2|NA|16|TRBD1|TRBV5-1
CASSPRQGHTNYGYTF
TGCGCCAGCAGCCCTAGACAGGGGCATACCAACTATGGCTACACCTTC
>TRBJ1-5|NA|15|TRBD1|TRBV9
CASSGDSSPNQPQHF
TGTGCCAGCAGCGGGGACAGCTCCCCCAATCAGCCCCAGCATTTT
>TRBJ1-1|NA|16|NA|TRBV19
CASSSTSWTAPIEAFF
TGTGCCAGTAGTAGTACTTCCTGGACAGCGCCCATTGAAGCTTTCTTT
>TRBJ1-1|few|14|NA|TRBV28
CASSPRLHQGEAFF
TGTGCCAGCAGTCCCCGCCTACACCAGGGTGAAGCTTTCTTT
>TRBJ2-1|NA|18|TRBD1|TRBV4-1
CASSQEPSGTGTYNEQFF
TGCGCCAGCAGCCAGGAACCCTCCGGGACAGGAACCTACAATGAGCAGTTCTTC